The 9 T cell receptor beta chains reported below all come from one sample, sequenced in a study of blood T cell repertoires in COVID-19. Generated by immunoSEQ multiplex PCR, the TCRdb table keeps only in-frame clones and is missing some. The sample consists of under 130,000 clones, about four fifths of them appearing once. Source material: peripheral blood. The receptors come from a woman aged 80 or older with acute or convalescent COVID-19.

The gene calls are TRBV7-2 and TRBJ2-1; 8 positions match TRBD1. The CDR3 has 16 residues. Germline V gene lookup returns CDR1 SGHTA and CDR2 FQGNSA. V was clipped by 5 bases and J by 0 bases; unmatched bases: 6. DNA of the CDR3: TGTGCCAGCAGCGCGCATGGGACAGGCTCCTACAATGAGCAGTTCTTC. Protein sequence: CASSAHGTGSYNEQFF.

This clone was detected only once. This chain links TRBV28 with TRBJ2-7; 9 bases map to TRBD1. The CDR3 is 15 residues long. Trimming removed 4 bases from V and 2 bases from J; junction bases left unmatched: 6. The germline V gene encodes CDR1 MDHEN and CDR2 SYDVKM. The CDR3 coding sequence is TGTGCCAGCAGTTCCGGGGACAGGGCCACCTACGAGCAGTACTTC. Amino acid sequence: CASSSGDRATYEQYF.

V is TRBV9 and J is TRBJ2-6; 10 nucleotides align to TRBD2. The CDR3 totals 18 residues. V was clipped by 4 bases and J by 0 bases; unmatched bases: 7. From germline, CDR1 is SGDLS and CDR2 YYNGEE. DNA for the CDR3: TGTGCCAGCAGCCCCCGACTAGCGGGCCGCTCTGGGGCCAACGTCCTGACTTTC. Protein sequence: CASSPRLAGRSGANVLTF. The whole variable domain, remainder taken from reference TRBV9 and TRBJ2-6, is DSGVTQTPKHLITATGQRVTLRCSPRSGDLSVYWYQQSLDQGLQFLIQYYNGEERAKGNILERFSAQQFPDLHSELNLSSLELGDSALYFCASSPRLAGRSGANVLTFGAGSRLTVL.

CDR3 DNA: TGTGCCAGCAGCTTGGCCGTGAGCGGTGATTCACCCCTCCACTTT. Its protein is CASSLAVSGDSPLHF. The rearrangement uses TRBV5-4 and TRBJ1-6; the D is unclear. Looked up from germline, CDR1 is SGHNT and CDR2 is YYREEE (reference sequence). V lost 0 bases, J lost 8 bases, and 12 bases lay in between. This CDR3 region has 15 residues.

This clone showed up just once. The CDR3 is CASSSPTADVGEQFF. CDR3 bases: TGTGCCAGCAGCTCTCCGACTGCAGATGTGGGTGAGCAGTTCTTC. The chain employs TRBV5-4 and TRBJ2-1, with D uncertain. Trimming pared 3 bases from V and 9 bases from J, leaving 19 bases between. The CDR3 covers 15 residues. CDR1 is SGHNT and CDR2 is YYREEE in the germline V gene (reference sequence).

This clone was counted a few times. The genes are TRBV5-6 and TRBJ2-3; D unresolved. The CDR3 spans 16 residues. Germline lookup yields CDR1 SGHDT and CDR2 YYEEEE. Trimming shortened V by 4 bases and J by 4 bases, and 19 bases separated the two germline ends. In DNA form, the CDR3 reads TGTGCCAGCAGCCCGAGGCAGTACCGCACCTCAGATACGCAGTATTTT. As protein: CASSPRQYRTSDTQYF.

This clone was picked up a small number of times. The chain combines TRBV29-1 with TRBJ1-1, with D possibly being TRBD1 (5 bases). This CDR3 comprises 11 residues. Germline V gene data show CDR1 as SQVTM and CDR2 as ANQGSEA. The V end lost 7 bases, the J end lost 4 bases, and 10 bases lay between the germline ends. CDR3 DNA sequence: TGCAGCGCCAGGGAGGTCACTGAAGCTTTCTTT. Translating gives CSAREVTEAFF.

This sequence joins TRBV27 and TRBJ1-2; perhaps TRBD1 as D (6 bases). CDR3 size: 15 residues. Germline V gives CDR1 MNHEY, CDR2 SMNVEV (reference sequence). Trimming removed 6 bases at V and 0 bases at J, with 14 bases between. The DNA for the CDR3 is TGTGCCAGCAGCCTTAGGAGACAGGCTAACTATGGCTACACCTTC. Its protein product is CASSLRRQANYGYTF.

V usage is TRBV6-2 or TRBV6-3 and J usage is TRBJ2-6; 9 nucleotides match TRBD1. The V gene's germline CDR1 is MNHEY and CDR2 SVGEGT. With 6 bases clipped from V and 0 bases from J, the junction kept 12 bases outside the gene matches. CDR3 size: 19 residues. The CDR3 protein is CASRPGTGKTDSGANVLTF. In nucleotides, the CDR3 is TGTGCCAGCAGACCTGGGACAGGGAAGACCGACTCTGGGGCCAACGTCCTGACTTTC.